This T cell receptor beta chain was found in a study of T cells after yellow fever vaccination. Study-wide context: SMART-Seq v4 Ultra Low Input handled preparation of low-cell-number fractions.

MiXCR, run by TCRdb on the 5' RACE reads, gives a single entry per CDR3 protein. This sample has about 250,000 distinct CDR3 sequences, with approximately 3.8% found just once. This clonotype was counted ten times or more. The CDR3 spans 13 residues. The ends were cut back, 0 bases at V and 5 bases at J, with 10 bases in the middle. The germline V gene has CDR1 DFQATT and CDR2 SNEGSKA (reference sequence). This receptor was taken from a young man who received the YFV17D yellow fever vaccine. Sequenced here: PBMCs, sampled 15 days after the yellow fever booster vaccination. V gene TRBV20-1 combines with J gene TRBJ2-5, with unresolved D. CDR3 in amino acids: CSARDLHPETQYF. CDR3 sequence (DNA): TGCAGTGCTAGAGATCTCCACCCGGAGACCCAGTACTTC.